Below are 9 T cell receptor beta chains sequenced from a single sample in a study of blood T cell repertoires in COVID-19. Only in-frame clones appear in the TCRdb table, and some are missing; sequencing was by immunoSEQ multiplex PCR. The repertoire includes fewer than 350,000 clones, approximately 85% of them detected once, and under 2.5% sits in the top ten. Sequenced sample: PBMCs or T cells enriched from blood (not recorded which). The receptors here all came from a man aged 25 to 45 who had recovered from COVID-19.

This chain uses TRBV7-2 with TRBJ2-1; 8 nucleotides line up with TRBD2. Germline CDR1 reads SGHTA; CDR2 reads FQGNSA. The length of the CDR3 is 16 residues. V shed 7 bases, J shed 6 bases, and the junction held 14 bases outside the gene matches. The CDR3 reads CASTPEGTRVGNEQFF. CDR3 nucleotide sequence: TGTGCCAGCACCCCAGAGGGGACTAGAGTGGGCAATGAGCAGTTCTTC.

The chain recombines TRBV7-9 with TRBJ2-3, with a tentative D call TRBD2 (5 bases). The CDR3 runs 17 residues. The germline gives CDR1 SEHNR, CDR2 FQNEAQ (reference sequence). V lost 5 bases to trimming and J lost 2 bases, with 20 bases between them. The CDR3 DNA is TGTGCCAGCAGCCAACTAGTAGACTACTCAACCACAGATACGCAGTATTTT. This sequence encodes CASSQLVDYSTTDTQYF.

Note on this clone: An end of the junction differs from the germline gene, which may be a read error. The chain is built from TRBV7-7 and TRBJ2-5; a weak D match, TRBD1 (6 bases). The CDR3 sequence is 16 residues long. The V gene's germline CDR1 is SSHAT and CDR2 FNYEAQ (reference sequence). For the CDR3, the DNA is TGTGCTAGCAGCTTAGGACGGACAGTCCGACAAGAGACCCAGTACTTC. Translated: CASSLGRTVRQETQYF. Full variable domain (outside the CDR3, taken from reference TRBV7-7 and TRBJ2-5): GAGVSQSPRYKVTKRGQDVTLRCDPISSHATLYWYQQALGQGPEFLTYFNYEAQPDKSGLPSDRFSAERPEGSISTLTIQRTEQRDSAMYRCASSLGRTVRQETQYFGPGTRLLVL.

The chain has TRBV29-1 and TRBJ2-1; 8 bases are shared with TRBD2. Per the germline V gene, CDR1 is SQVTM and CDR2 is ANQGSEA. With 4 bases clipped from V and 8 bases from J, the junction kept 4 bases outside the gene matches. The CDR3 sequence is 12 residues long. This chain's CDR3 is CSVAGGYYEQFF. CDR3 nucleotide sequence: TGCAGCGTTGCGGGGGGGTACTATGAGCAGTTCTTC.

The rearrangement links TRBV6-5 to TRBJ2-5, with 8 bases aligning to TRBD2. The V gene end was trimmed by 5 bases and the J gene end by 2 bases; junction bases not matched to a gene: 7. Germline CDR1 reads MNHEY; CDR2 reads SVGAGI. The CDR3 consists of 15 residues. Here the CDR3 reads CASSPLGGGQETQYF. The CDR3 region has the DNA TGTGCCAGCAGTCCCCTGGGCGGGGGGCAAGAGACCCAGTACTTC.

The chain joins TRBV19 to TRBJ1-6; 10 positions agree with TRBD1. This CDR3 contains 15 residues. Per the germline V gene, CDR1 is LNHDA and CDR2 is SQIVND (reference sequence). The ends lost 4 bases at V and 7 bases at J; junction bases unmatched: 4. CDR3 bases: TGTGCCAGTAGTAACCGGGACAGGGGAAATTCACCCCTCCACTTT. It encodes CASSNRDRGNSPLHF.

The rearrangement links TRBV2 to TRBJ1-1; D is undetermined. Per germline, CDR1 SNHLY and CDR2 FYNNEI. The CDR3 covers 13 residues. The V and J ends lost 8 bases and 1 base respectively, with 11 bases between them. CDR3 bases: TGTGCCAGCTCTAGAGAGGGGAACACTGAAGCTTTCTTT. Protein: CASSREGNTEAFF.

The chain couples TRBV27 to TRBJ1-1; no definite D call. There are 18 residues in the CDR3. Germline V gene lookup returns CDR1 MNHEY and CDR2 SMNVEV (reference sequence). The V and J ends lost 3 bases and 2 bases respectively, with 22 bases between them. CDR3 bases: TGTGCCAGCAGTTTTAGGTTACGAGGGCAGAGTTTCAACACTGAAGCTTTCTTT. It specifies CASSFRLRGQSFNTEAFF.

This chain connects TRBV5-1 to TRBJ1-4; TRBD1 matches at 7 bases. The germline gives CDR1 SGHRS, CDR2 YFSETQ. CDR3 length: 14 residues. Trimming cost V 8 bases and J 5 bases; bases outside gene matches: 9. The chain's CDR3 is CASKEGQPNEKLFF. The CDR3 DNA follows: TGCGCCAGTAAGGAGGGACAGCCAAATGAAAAACTGTTTTTT.